Detailed here is one T cell receptor beta chain. The antigen remains undetermined. Germline V CDR1 and CDR2: MNHEY, SVGAGI. V lost 5 bases, J lost 7 bases, and 18 bases stayed unmatched. The CDR3 is 18 residues long. TCRdb reprocessed the 5' RACE reads via MiXCR and lists one record per CDR3 protein. This sample has approximately 690,000 distinct CDR3 sequences; approximately 6.1% occur once, and the top ten carry approximately 2%. The data belong to a study of identical twins. Regarding the study as a whole: Among monozygotic twins, out-of-frame TCR alpha sharing exceeded what models predicted.

Only healthy Caucasians were enrolled as donors. The rearrangement joins TRBV6-5 to TRBJ2-1; the match to TRBD2 covers 9 bases. This clonotype was obtained from a man aged 18-30 years in good health. Material: naive T cells sorted from blood. The CDR3 loop reads CASSHDPVLAGVFNEQFF. The DNA for the CDR3 is TGTGCCAGCAGTCACGATCCCGTTTTAGCGGGGGTATTTAATGAGCAGTTCTTC.